The 13 T cell receptor beta chains listed next were all sequenced from one sample in a study of blood T cell repertoires in COVID-19. Clones were read by immunoSEQ multiplex PCR, and TCRdb kept only the in-frame ones, dropping some. The table shows about 50,000 clones, with 65% to 80% occurring only once. Input material: peripheral blood. The receptor set was obtained from a man in his sixties or seventies with acute or convalescent COVID-19.

The genes are TRBV5-1 and TRBJ2-3; 8 bases match TRBD1. V shed 5 bases and J 2 bases; nucleotides not matched to a gene: 10. The CDR3 is made up of 16 amino acids. Per germline, CDR1 SGHRS and CDR2 YFSETQ. The CDR3 coding sequence is TGCGCCAGCAGTACCCTTTGGCAGGGGGCCACAGATACGCAGTATTTT. Translation gives CASSTLWQGATDTQYF.

The chain carries TRBV7-9 and TRBJ2-7; 10 nucleotides match TRBD1. V was clipped by 5 bases and J by 3 bases; unmatched bases: 10. Looked up from germline, CDR1 is SEHNR and CDR2 is FQNEAQ (reference sequence). There are 16 residues in the CDR3. The CDR3 spells CASSPGGGQGHYEQYF. In nucleotides, the CDR3 is TGTGCCAGCAGCCCAGGGGGGGGACAGGGGCACTACGAGCAGTACTTC.

This chain links TRBV30 with TRBJ2-1, with TRBD2 as a possible D gene (5 bases). V was trimmed by 3 bases and J by 7 bases, leaving 13 bases between them. The CDR3 consists of 13 residues. The germline V gene encodes CDR1 GTSNPN and CDR2 SVGIG (reference sequence). Here the CDR3 reads CAWRPGVVNEQFF. CDR3 DNA: TGTGCCTGGAGACCCGGGGTGGTTAATGAGCAGTTCTTC. The variable domain in full, with the rest retrieved from reference TRBV30 and TRBJ2-1, is SQTIHQWPATLVQPVGSPLSLECTVEGTSNPNLYWYRQAAGRGLQLLFYSVGIGQISSEVPQNLSASRPQDRQFILSSKKLLLSDSGFYLCAWRPGVVNEQFFGPGTRLTVL.

In DNA form, the CDR3 reads TGTGCCAGCAGTTTCCGGACTAGCGGGGGGTTTGGTACGCAGTATTTT. Translated: CASSFRTSGGFGTQYF. The rearrangement joins TRBV28 to TRBJ2-3, with 14 bases matching TRBD2. The CDR3 is made up of 16 amino acids. V dropped 3 bases and J dropped 8; count of bases not matched to a gene: 7. Germline CDR1 and CDR2: MDHEN and SYDVKM.

This clone has a handful of counts. V gene TRBV7-2 combines with J gene TRBJ2-3; 8 bases map to TRBD1. Germline trimming cut 3 bases from V and 2 bases from J; bases unmatched to any gene: 7. Germline V gives CDR1 SGHTA, CDR2 FQGNSA. There are 16 residues in the CDR3. The CDR3 nucleotides are TGTGCCAGCAGCTTCGGGGACAGGCTTTCCACAGATACGCAGTATTTT. It is translated as CASSFGDRLSTDTQYF.

The V gene is TRBV15, the J gene TRBJ1-2; the match to TRBD1 covers 9 bases. V lost 1 base, J lost 6 bases, and 6 bases stayed unmatched. CDR1 is LNHNV and CDR2 is YYDKDF in the germline V gene (reference sequence). CDR3 length: 15 residues. CDR3 loop: CATSRVPTGGDGYTF. CDR3 coding DNA: TGTGCCACCAGCAGAGTCCCGACAGGGGGTGATGGCTACACCTTC.

CDR3 amino acids: CASSSDRYWGYTF. CDR3 in DNA: TGTGCCAGCAGCTCCGACAGATACTGGGGCTACACCTTC. The chain joins TRBV6-6 to TRBJ1-2, with D possibly TRBD1 on 5 matching bases. Per the germline V gene, CDR1 is MNHNY and CDR2 is SVGAGI (reference sequence). The V and J ends lost 6 bases and 8 bases respectively, with 16 bases between them. The CDR3 sequence is 13 residues long.

Here the CDR3 DNA reads TGTGCCAGCAGTTATCAGTACTACAATGAGCAGTTCTTC. As protein: CASSYQYYNEQFF. This chain uses TRBV6-2 or TRBV6-3 with TRBJ2-1; D is ambiguous. The CDR3 runs 13 residues. Trimming took 3 bases from V and 3 from J, leaving 6 bases between them. Germline CDR1 is MNHEY and CDR2 is SVGEGT.

V usage is TRBV5-4 and J usage is TRBJ2-5; 8 bases are a match to TRBD1. The length of the CDR3 is 16 residues. Germline CDR1 SGHNT, CDR2 YYREEE (reference sequence). The J segment lost 6 bases and the V segment lost 0 bases, leaving 10 bases of the junction unmatched. CDR3 in amino acids: CASSLAARGRAQTQYF. The CDR3 region has the DNA TGTGCCAGCAGCTTGGCCGCCAGGGGGCGCGCCCAGACCCAGTACTTC.

This chain links TRBV30 with TRBJ2-2; unclear D gene. With 5 bases removed from V and 4 bases from J, the gap between germline ends came to 8 bases. Germline V lookup: CDR1 GTSNPN, CDR2 SVGIG (reference sequence). The CDR3 is made up of 12 amino acids. The CDR3: CAWAISTGELFF. DNA for the CDR3: TGTGCCTGGGCCATTAGCACCGGGGAGCTGTTTTTT.

The rearrangement links TRBV28 to TRBJ1-5, with 7 nucleotides matching TRBD1. Unmatched junction bases numbered 4, after V lost 7 bases and J lost 4 bases. The CDR3 runs 13 residues. From germline, CDR1 is MDHEN and CDR2 SYDVKM. The CDR3 DNA is TGTGCCAGCACCGACAGGGTGAATCAGCCCCAGCATTTT. Protein product: CASTDRVNQPQHF. The whole variable domain, filled in from reference TRBV28 and TRBJ1-5, reads DVKVTQSSRYLVKRTGEKVFLECVQDMDHENMFWYRQDPGLGLRLIYFSYDVKMKEKGDIPEGYSVSREKKERFSLILESASTNQTSMYLCASTDRVNQPQHFGDGTRLSIL.

The CDR3 spells CASSVSQGYGYTF. CDR3 sequence (DNA): TGTGCCAGCAGCGTCTCACAGGGCTATGGCTACACCTTC. The genes are TRBV9 and TRBJ1-2, with a weak D call TRBD1 (6 bases). CDR1 SGDLS and CDR2 YYNGEE come from the germline V gene. The V end was cut by 2 bases, the J end by 4 bases, with 9 bases between. The CDR3 has 13 amino acids.

The chain couples TRBV3-1 (or the pseudogene TRBV3-2) to TRBJ2-2, with 8 nucleotides matching TRBD2. J lost 6 bases, V lost 0 bases, and 6 bases had no gene match. Germline V gives CDR1 LGHDT, CDR2 YNNKEL (reference sequence). CDR3 size: 16 residues. The CDR3 sequence is CASSQETSVFSGELFF. Here the CDR3 DNA reads TGTGCCAGCAGCCAAGAGACTAGCGTGTTTTCCGGGGAGCTGTTTTTT.